The 12 T cell receptor beta chains below all came from one sample that was sequenced in a study of T-cell reconstitution after alpha-beta-depleted transplantation in children. Preparing the TCRbeta library involved the use of unique molecular identifiers. In TCRdb, the PCR reads were re-called with MiXCR into one record per CDR3 protein. The sample has about 100,000 distinct CDR3 sequences, approximately 6.6% seen once. The specimen comprised PBMCs, mostly from graft donor cells, sampled 360 days after TCRalphabeta/CD19-depleted stem cell transplant. The receptors originated from a male patient under 10 years old who had a stem cell transplant for acute lymphoblastic leukemia, so the T cells may come from the graft donor.

This clonotype showed up many times. The chain uses TRBV5-1 and TRBJ2-7, with 7 nucleotides matching TRBD1. In germline, CDR1 is SGHRS, CDR2 YFSETQ. The CDR3 is 13 residues long. Trimming took 5 bases from V and 2 from J; bases not matched to a gene: 4. The CDR3 sequence is CASSPTGAYEQYF. In DNA form, the CDR3 reads TGCGCCAGCAGTCCCACAGGGGCCTACGAGCAGTACTTC.

This clonotype appeared many times. This chain joins TRBV4-2 and TRBJ2-2; the D is unclear. The CDR3 loop spans 14 amino acids. Germline loops: CDR1 LGHNA, CDR2 YNFKEQ. V was cut by 0 bases and J by 6 bases, with 8 bases left in between. The chain's CDR3 is CASSQDRTPGELFF. CDR3 nucleotide sequence: TGTGCCAGCAGCCAAGATCGGACCCCCGGGGAGCTGTTTTTT.

This clonotype was observed at least ten times. V gene TRBV28 combines with J gene TRBJ2-7; perhaps TRBD1 as D (6 bases). This CDR3 spans 14 amino acids. Trimming pared 7 bases from V and 1 base from J, leaving 14 bases between. Looked up from germline, CDR1 is MDHEN and CDR2 is SYDVKM. In DNA, the CDR3 is TGTGCCAGCACCATTCTAAGGGGGTCCTACGAGCAGTACTTC. It is translated as CASTILRGSYEQYF.

There are many counts of this clonotype. V is TRBV9 and J is TRBJ2-5; D tentatively reads TRBD1 or TRBD2 (6 bases each). The CDR3 runs 16 residues. Germline V gene data show CDR1 as SGDLS and CDR2 as YYNGEE. Trimming took off 5 bases at V and 4 bases at J, with 21 bases between the two ends. CDR3 protein: CASSLYLRGGPETQYF. The DNA of the CDR3 is TGTGCCAGCAGTCTATATCTCCGAGGGGGGCCAGAGACCCAGTACTTC.

V gene TRBV4-2 combines with J gene TRBJ2-7; D unclear. With 1 base removed from V and 2 bases from J, the gap between germline ends came to 15 bases. This CDR3 comprises 16 residues. CDR1 is LGHNA, CDR2 YNFKEQ, per germline. CDR3 bases: TGTGCCAGCAGCCAAGTTCTGGGCGGACCCACCTACGAGCAGTACTTC. Residues: CASSQVLGGPTYEQYF.

The sample holds many counts of this clonotype. The rearrangement links TRBV28 to TRBJ2-7; D might be TRBD1 (6 bases). Germline values: CDR1 MDHEN, CDR2 SYDVKM. The CDR3 covers 15 residues. Between the trimmed V and J ends, which lost 4 bases and 2 bases, there was a span of 15 bases. The CDR3: CASSSSGKGAYEQYF. In DNA form, the CDR3 reads TGTGCCAGCAGTTCCTCAGGGAAGGGGGCCTACGAGCAGTACTTC.

The sample holds many counts of this clonotype. The chain has TRBV7-8 and TRBJ1-3; no definite D call. Trimming stripped 3 bases from V and 0 bases from J, with 9 bases between. Germline CDR1 is SGHVS and CDR2 is FQNEAQ. CDR3 length equals 15 residues. The DNA for the CDR3 is TGTGCCAGCAGCTTTTTGGGGTTCTCTGGAAACACCATATATTTT. It yields the protein CASSFLGFSGNTIYF.

This clonotype was seen many times. J is TRBJ1-2 and V is TRBV12-3 or TRBV12-4; TRBD1 matches 8 bases. The CDR3 loop spans 14 amino acids. J gave up 7 bases and V 3 bases, and 7 bases lay outside the gene matches. CDR3 coding DNA: TGTGCCAGCAGTTTTGGAGGACAGGGAGGTGGCTACACCTTC. It encodes CASSFGGQGGGYTF.

V gene TRBV9 combines with J gene TRBJ2-7, with D unresolved. CDR3 size: 14 residues. The germline V gene has CDR1 SGDLS and CDR2 YYNGEE. The V and J ends lost 4 bases and 2 bases respectively, with 13 bases between them. Here the CDR3 reads CASSPRAKPYEQYF. CDR3 sequence (DNA): TGTGCCAGCAGCCCCCGGGCAAAACCCTACGAGCAGTACTTC.

This clonotype was seen a few times. The chain's CDR3 is CASGTASSYEQYF. DNA of the CDR3: TGTGCCAGTGGGACAGCAAGCTCCTACGAGCAGTACTTC. The rearrangement joins TRBV27 to TRBJ2-7; 7 bases are shared with TRBD1. CDR1 and CDR2 (germline): MNHEY, SMNVEV (reference sequence). J lost 0 bases, V lost 9 bases, and 5 bases had no gene match. This CDR3 is built from 13 residues.

This clonotype was recorded at least ten times. The CDR3 loop is CASSVLTERETQYF. The CDR3 DNA sequence: TGTGCCAGCAGTGTCTTGACAGAACGGGAGACCCAGTACTTC. The chain is built from TRBV12-3 or TRBV12-4 and TRBJ2-5, with D tentatively TRBD1 (5 bases). Trimming shortened V by 5 bases and J by 5 bases, and 15 bases separated the two germline ends. This CDR3 has 14 amino acids.

This clonotype appeared a few times. The genes are TRBV20-1 and TRBJ1-1, with a weak D call TRBD1 (6 bases). Looked up from germline, CDR1 is DFQATT and CDR2 is SNEGSKA (reference sequence). The CDR3 runs to 16 residues. The V end lost 2 bases, the J end lost 4 bases, and 20 bases lay between the germline ends. The CDR3: CSARHYERQDGTEAFF. The CDR3 DNA reads TGCAGTGCTAGACATTATGAACGACAGGACGGCACTGAAGCTTTCTTT.